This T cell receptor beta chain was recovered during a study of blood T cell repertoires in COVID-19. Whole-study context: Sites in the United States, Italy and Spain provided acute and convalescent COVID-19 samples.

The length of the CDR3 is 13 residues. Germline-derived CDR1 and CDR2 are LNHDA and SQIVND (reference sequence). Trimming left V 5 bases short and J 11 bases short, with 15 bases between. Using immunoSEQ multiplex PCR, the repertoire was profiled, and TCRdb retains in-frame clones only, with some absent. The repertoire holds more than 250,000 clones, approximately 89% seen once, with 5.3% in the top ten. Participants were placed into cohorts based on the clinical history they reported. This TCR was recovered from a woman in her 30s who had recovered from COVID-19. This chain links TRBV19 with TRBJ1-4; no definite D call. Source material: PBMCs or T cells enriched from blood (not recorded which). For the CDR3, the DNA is TGTGCCAGTAGTCCCAGTATAGTCGGGAAACTGTTTTTT. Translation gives CASSPSIVGKLFF.